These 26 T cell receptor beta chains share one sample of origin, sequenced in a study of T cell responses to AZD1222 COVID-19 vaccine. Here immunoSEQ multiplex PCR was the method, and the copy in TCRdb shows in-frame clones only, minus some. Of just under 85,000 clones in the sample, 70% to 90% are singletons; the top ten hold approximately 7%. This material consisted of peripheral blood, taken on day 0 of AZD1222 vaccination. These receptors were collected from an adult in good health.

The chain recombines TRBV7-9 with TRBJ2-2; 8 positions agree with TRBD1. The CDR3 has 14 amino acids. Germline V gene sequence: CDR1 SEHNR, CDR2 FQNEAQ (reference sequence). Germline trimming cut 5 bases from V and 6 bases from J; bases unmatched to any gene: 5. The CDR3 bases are TGTGCCAGCAGCGGCCGGACAGGGTCCGGGGAGCTGTTTTTT. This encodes CASSGRTGSGELFF. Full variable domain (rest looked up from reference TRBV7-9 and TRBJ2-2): DTGVSQNPRHKITKRGQNVTFRCDPISEHNRLYWYRQTLGQGPEFLTYFQNEAQLEKSRLLSDRFSAERPKGSFSTLEIQRTEQGDSAMYLCASSGRTGSGELFFGEGSRLTVL.

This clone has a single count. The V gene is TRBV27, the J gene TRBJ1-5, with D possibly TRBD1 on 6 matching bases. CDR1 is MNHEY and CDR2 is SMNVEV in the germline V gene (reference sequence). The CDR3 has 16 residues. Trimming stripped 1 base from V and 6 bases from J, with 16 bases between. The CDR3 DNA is TGTGCCAGCAGTTTATTCGGAGGGGGGGGTTCTCAGCCCCAGCATTTT. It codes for CASSLFGGGGSQPQHF.

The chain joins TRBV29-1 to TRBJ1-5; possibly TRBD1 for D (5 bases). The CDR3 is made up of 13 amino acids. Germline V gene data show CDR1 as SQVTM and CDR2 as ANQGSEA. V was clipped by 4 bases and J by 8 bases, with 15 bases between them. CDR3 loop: CSVARDEGKPQHF. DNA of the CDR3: TGCAGCGTTGCCCGGGACGAGGGGAAGCCCCAGCATTTT. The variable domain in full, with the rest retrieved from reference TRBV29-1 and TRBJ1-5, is SAVISQKPSRDICQRGTSLTIQCQVDSQVTMMFWYRQQPGQSLTLIATANQGSEATYESGFVIDKFPISRPNLTFSTLTVSNMSPEDSSIYLCSVARDEGKPQHFGDGTRLSIL.

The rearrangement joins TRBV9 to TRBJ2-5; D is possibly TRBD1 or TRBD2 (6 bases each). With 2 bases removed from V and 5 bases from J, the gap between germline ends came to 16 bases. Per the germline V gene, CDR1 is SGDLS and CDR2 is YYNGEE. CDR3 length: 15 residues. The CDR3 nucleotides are TGTGCCAGCAGCGTGGAGGGGGTGGAGAGGGAGACCCAGTACTTC. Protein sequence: CASSVEGVERETQYF.

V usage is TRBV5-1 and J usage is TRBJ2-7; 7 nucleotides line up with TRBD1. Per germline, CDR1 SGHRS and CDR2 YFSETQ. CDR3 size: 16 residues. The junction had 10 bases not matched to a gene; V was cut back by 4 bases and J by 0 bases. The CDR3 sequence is CASSAPGQTTSYEQYF. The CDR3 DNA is TGCGCCAGCAGCGCGCCGGGACAGACCACCTCCTACGAGCAGTACTTC.

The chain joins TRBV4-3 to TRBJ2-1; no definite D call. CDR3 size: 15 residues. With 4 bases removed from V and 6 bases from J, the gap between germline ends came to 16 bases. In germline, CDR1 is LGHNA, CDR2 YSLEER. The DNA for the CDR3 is TGCGCCAGCAGCCCCCGTATGGGTTTCGGCAATGAGCAGTTCTTC. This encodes CASSPRMGFGNEQFF.

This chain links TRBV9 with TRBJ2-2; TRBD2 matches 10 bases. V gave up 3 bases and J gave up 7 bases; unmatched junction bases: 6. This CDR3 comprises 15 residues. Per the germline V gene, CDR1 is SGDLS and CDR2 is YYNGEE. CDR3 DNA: TGTGCCAGCAGCGCCGCCCCTAGCGGGGGCGGGGAGCTGTTTTTT. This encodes CASSAAPSGGGELFF.

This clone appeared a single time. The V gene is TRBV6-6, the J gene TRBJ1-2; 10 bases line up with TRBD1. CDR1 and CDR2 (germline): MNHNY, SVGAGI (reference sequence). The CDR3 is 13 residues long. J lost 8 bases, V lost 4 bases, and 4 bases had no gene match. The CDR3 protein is CASSSTGGRGYTF. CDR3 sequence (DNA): TGTGCCAGCAGTTCGACAGGGGGCAGGGGCTACACCTTC.

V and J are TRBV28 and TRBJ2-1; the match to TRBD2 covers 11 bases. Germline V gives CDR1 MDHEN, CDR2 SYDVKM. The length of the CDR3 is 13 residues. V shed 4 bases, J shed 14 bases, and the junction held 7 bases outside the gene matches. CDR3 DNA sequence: TGTGCCAGCAGTTCAACCCTGACTAGCGGGGAGTTCTTC. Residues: CASSSTLTSGEFF.

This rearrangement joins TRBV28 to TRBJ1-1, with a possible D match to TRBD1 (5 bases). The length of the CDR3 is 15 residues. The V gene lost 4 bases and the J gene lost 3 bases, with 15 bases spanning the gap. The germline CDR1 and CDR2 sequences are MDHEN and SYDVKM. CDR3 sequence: CASSSQISRDTEAFF. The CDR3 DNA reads TGTGCCAGCAGTTCCCAGATAAGCAGGGACACTGAAGCTTTCTTT.

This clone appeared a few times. The DNA for the CDR3 is TGCGCCAGCAGCTTGGCCGGGGACAGGGGGCAATCACCCCTCCACTTT. It translates to CASSLAGDRGQSPLHF. V and J are TRBV5-1 and TRBJ1-6; 12 bases line up with TRBD1. V lost 0 bases, J lost 10 bases, and 5 bases stayed unmatched. Germline V gene lookup returns CDR1 SGHRS and CDR2 YFSETQ. The CDR3 is 16 amino acids.

In DNA, the CDR3 is TGTGCCAGTAGTATCCTACTTCAACCAGGGGCTTCGGCTGGGGCCAACGTCCTGACTTTC. Encoded protein: CASSILLQPGASAGANVLTF. The chain recombines TRBV19 with TRBJ2-6, with a tentative D call TRBD1 (6 bases). The length of the CDR3 is 20 residues. Trimming pared 3 bases from V and 2 bases from J, leaving 23 bases between. Germline-derived CDR1 and CDR2 are LNHDA and SQIVND (reference sequence).

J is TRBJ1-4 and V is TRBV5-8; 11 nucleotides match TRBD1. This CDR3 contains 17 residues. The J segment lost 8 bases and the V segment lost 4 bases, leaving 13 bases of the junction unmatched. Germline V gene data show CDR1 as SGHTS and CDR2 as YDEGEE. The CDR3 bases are TGTGCCAGCAGCCCAGGACAGGGGGCAGGTTGGTCGGAAAAACTGTTTTTT. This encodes CASSPGQGAGWSEKLFF.

The CDR3 spells CASSLWNSNSPLHF. CDR3 nucleotide sequence: TGTGCCAGCAGCTTGTGGAACTCTAATTCACCCCTCCACTTT. The chain is built from TRBV5-6 and TRBJ1-6; unclear D gene. V was trimmed by 1 base and J by 6 bases, leaving 8 bases between them. The V gene's germline CDR1 is SGHDT and CDR2 YYEEEE. The CDR3 has 14 residues.

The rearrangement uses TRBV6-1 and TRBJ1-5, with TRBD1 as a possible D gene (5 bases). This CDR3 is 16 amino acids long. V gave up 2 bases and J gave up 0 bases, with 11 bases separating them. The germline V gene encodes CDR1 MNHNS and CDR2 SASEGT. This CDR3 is CASSESGGASNQPQHF. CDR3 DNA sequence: TGTGCCAGCAGTGAATCTGGAGGGGCTAGCAATCAGCCCCAGCATTTT.

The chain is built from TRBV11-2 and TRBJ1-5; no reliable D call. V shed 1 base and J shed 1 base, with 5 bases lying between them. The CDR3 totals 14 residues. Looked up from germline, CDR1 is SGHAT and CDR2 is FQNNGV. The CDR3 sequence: CASSLGPSNQPQHF. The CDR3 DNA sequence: TGTGCCAGCAGCTTAGGGCCGAGCAATCAGCCCCAGCATTTT.

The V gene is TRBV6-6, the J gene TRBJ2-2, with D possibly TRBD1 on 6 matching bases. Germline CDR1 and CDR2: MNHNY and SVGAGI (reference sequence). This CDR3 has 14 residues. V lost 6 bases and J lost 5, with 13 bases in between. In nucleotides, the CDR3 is TGTGCCAGCAGCCCGGGACATCTTACCGGGGAGCTGTTTTTT. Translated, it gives CASSPGHLTGELFF.

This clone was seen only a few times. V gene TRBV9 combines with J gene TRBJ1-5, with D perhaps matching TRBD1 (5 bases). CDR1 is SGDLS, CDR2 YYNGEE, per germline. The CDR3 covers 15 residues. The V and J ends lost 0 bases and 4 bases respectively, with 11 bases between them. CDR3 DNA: TGTGCCAGCAGCGTAGAGGCAGGGCCAAATCAGCCCCAGCATTTT. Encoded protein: CASSVEAGPNQPQHF.

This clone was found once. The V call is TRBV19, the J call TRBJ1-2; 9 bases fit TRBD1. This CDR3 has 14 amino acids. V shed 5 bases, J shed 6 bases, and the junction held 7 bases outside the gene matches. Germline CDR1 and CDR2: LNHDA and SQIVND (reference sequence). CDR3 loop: CASSFGTGLDGYTF. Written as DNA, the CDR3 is TGTGCCAGTAGTTTTGGGACAGGGTTAGATGGCTACACCTTC.

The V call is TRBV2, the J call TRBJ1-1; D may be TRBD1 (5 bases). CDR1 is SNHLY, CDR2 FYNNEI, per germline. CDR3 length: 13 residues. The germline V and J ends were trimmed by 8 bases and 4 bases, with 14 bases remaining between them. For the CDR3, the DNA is TGTGCCAGCGCCCGGGGGGTCGGCACTGAAGCTTTCTTT. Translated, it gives CASARGVGTEAFF.

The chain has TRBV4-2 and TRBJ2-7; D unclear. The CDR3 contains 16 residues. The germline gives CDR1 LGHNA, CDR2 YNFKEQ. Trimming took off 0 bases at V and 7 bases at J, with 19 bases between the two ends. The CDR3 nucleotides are TGTGCCAGCAGCCAAGATCGCCGGCCCGAGGTGGGGGAGCAGTACTTC. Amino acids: CASSQDRRPEVGEQYF.

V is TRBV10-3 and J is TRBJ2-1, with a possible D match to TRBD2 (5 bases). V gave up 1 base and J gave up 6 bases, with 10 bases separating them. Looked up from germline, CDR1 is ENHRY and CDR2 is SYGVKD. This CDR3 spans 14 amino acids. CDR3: CAISEYSAGNEQFF. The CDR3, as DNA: TGTGCCATCAGTGAGTACTCGGCGGGCAATGAGCAGTTCTTC.

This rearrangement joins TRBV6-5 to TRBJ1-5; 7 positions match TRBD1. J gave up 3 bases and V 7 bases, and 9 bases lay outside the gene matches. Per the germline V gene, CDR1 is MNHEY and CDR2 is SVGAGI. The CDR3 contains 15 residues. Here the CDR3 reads CASKEGQYYNQPQHF. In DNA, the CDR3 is TGTGCCAGCAAAGAGGGACAGTACTACAATCAGCCCCAGCATTTT.

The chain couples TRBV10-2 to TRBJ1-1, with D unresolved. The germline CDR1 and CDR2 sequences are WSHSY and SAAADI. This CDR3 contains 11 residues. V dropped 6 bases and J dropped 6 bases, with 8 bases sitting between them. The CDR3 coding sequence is TGCGCCAGCAGGGAGGGAGCTGAAGCTTTCTTT. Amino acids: CASREGAEAFF.

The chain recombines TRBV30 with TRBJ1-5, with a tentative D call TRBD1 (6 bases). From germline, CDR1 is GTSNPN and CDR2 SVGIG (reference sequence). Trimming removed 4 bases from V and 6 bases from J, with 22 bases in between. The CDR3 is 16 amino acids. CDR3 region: CAWTTGGGQGGQPQHF. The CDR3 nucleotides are TGTGCCTGGACCACCGGGGGCGGGCAGGGCGGTCAGCCCCAGCATTTT.

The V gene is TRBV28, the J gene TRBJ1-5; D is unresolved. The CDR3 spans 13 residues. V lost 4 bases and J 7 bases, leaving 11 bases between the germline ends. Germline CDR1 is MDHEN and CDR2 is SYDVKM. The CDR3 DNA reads TGTGCCAGCAGTTCCGGGGTAAGCCAGCCCCAGCATTTT. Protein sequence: CASSSGVSQPQHF.